This TCR beta chain is from a study of T cell changes during pregnancy in multiple sclerosis (dated by TCRdb to about 2019). About the investigation overall: Changes in the T cell repertoire over the course of pregnancy were examined in this study in women with multiple sclerosis.

This clone appeared once. The target of this receptor is not known. There are no base qualities to consult, and no much larger clone falls within one base. CDR1 MNHNS and CDR2 SASEGT were looked up in the germline V gene. The CDR3 contains 18 residues, cysteine and phenylalanine counted. The sequence is cut down to CDR3 DNA, 54 bases in frame from base 1. V was cut back by 0 bases and J by 0 bases, leaving a gap of 15 bases between them. Libraries were constructed by the immunoSEQ multiplex PCR assay. In TCRdb, the immuneACCESS table is reduced to in-frame sequences with V and J assigned. These tables do not hold every clone; where another copy was compared, an unresolved V gene accounts for under half, and the others remain unexplained. Counted in this sample were some 99,000 clones; 85% to 95% of them appeared once. Around 0.99% of the sample is held by the ten biggest clonotypes.

Sequences were derived from peripheral blood, sampled after pregnancy. Recombination connected TRBV6-1 to TRBJ2-1; the D gene is perhaps TRBD2, from 5 matching bases. This TCR was sampled from a female donor with multiple sclerosis, enrolled in a pregnancy study. The encoded CDR3 is CASSEAPWWESSYNEQFF. The nucleotide sequence is given as TGTGCCAGCAGTGAAGCCCCTTGGTGGGAGAGCTCCTACAATGAGCAGTTCTTC.